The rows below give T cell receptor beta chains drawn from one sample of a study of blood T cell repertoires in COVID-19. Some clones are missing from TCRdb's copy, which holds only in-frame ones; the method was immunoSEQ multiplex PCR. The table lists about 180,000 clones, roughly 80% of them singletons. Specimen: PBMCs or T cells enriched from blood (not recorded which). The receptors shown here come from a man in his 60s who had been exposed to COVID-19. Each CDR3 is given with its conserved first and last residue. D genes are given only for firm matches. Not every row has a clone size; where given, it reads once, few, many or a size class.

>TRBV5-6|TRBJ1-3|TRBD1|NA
TGTGCCAGCAGCTTGCCAGGGGGGTATGGAAACACCATATATTTT
CASSLPGGYGNTIYF
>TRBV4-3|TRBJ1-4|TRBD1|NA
TGCGCCAGCAGCCAAGACCGGGGACAGGGGAATGAAAAACTGTTTTTT
CASSQDRGQGNEKLFF
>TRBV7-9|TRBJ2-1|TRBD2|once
TGTGCCAGCAGCGAAGGCGGACTAGCGGGAGCTAGTGTGGCTTGGCAGTTCTTC
CASSEGGLAGASVAWQFF
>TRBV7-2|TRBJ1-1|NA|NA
TGTGCCAGCAGCTCCAACTACAGGGTGACTGAAGCTTTCTTT
CASSSNYRVTEAFF
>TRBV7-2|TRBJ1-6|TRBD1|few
TGTGCCAGCAGCCCAAGACAGGGTTTCCGTTCACCCCTCCACTTT
CASSPRQGFRSPLHF
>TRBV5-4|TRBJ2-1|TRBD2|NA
TGTGCCAGCAGCCTGGGACTAGCGGGAGAGTTCAATGAGCAGTTCTTC
CASSLGLAGEFNEQFF
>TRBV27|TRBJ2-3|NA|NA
TGTGCCAGCAAGGCGGGGAGGAACACAGATACGCAGTATTTT
CASKAGRNTDTQYF
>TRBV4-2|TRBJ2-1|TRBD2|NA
TGTGCCAGCAGCCAACCGATCCCGGGACTAGTAGATGAGCAGTTCTTC
CASSQPIPGLVDEQFF
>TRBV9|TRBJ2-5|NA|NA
TGTGCCAGCAGCGTAGGGGCAGGGGGGGAGACCCAGTACTTC
CASSVGAGGETQYF
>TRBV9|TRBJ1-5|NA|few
TGTGCCAGCAGCGTAGGCGGGGACTCGCGGGTTCAGCCCCAGCATTTT
CASSVGGDSRVQPQHF
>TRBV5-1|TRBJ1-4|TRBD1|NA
TGCGCCAGCAGCCCTCGACAGGGGGCGCCGGACGAAAAACTGTTTTTT
CASSPRQGAPDEKLFF
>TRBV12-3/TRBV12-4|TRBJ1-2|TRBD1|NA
TGTGCCAGCAGTTTAGGGCAGGGGGGATACACCTTC
CASSLGQGGYTF
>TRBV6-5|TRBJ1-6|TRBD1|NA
TGTGCCAGCAGTTACTGGACAGGAGATAATTCACCCCTCCACTTT
CASSYWTGDNSPLHF
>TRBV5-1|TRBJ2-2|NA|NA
TGCGCCAGCAGCACGGGACAGAACACCGGGGAGCTGTTTTTT
CASSTGQNTGELFF
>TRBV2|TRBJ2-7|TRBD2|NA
TGTGCCAGCAGTGAACTGACTAGCGGGAGTGGGTACGAGCAGTACTTC
CASSELTSGSGYEQYF
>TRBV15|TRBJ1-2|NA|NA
TGTGCCACCAGCAGAGATCTCGGTGACTATGGCTACACCTTC
CATSRDLGDYGYTF
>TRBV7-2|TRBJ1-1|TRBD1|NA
TGTGCCAGCAGCAGGGACAGCGTCATGAACACTGAAGCTTTCTTT
CASSRDSVMNTEAFF
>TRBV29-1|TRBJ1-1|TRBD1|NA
TGCAGCGGCCGGGACAGGGGTTCCCCTGAAGCTTTCTTT
CSGRDRGSPEAFF
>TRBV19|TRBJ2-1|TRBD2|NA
TGTGCCAGTAGTATTAGCGCTAGCGGGAGTAATGAGCAGTTCTTC
CASSISASGSNEQFF
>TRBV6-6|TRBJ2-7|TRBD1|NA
TGTGCCAGCAGTCACCTACAGGGGGAGCAGTACTTC
CASSHLQGEQYF
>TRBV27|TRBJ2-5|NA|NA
TGTGCCAGCACCCCTGCGTGGACAGTCCAAGAGACCCAGTACTTC
CASTPAWTVQETQYF
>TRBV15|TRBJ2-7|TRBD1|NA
TGTGCCACCAGCAGAGCAGGACAGGGGGCCTACGAGCAGTACTTC
CATSRAGQGAYEQYF
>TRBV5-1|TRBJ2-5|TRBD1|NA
TGCGCCAGCAGCTGGCAGGGGGTCCAAGAGACCCAGTACTTC
CASSWQGVQETQYF
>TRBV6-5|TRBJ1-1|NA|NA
TGTGCCAGCGGAGAGGTCAGGAACACTGAAGCTTTCTTT
CASGEVRNTEAFF
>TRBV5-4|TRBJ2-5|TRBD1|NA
TGTGCCAGCAGCTTCCCGACAGGGTCAGCGACCCAGTACTTC
CASSFPTGSATQYF
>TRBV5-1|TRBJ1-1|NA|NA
TGCGCCAGCAGCTTCGGGGGGCGCCCGACTGAAGCTTTCTTT
CASSFGGRPTEAFF
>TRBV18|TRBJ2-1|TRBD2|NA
TGTGCCAGCTCACTCGGACTAGCGGGAGGTGCGGGCAATGAGCAGTTCTTC
CASSLGLAGGAGNEQFF
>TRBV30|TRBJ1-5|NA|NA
TGTGCCTGCGTCGGGGGGTACAATCAGCCCCAGCATTTT
CACVGGYNQPQHF
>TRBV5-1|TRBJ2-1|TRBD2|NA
TGCGCCAGCAACTTGCAGGTAGCGGGAGGTGGTGAGCAGTTCTTC
CASNLQVAGGGEQFF
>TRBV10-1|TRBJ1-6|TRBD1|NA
TGCGCCAGCACAAGCGAGGACAGGGGGTTAGATTGGGCTTCACCCCTCCACTTT
CASTSEDRGLDWASPLHF
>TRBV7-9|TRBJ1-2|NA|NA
TGTGCCAGCAGCTTGCAGGGACAAAGTCTTGGCTACACCTTC
CASSLQGQSLGYTF
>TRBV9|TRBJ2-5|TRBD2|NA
TGTGCCAGCAGCGTAGTTCCTAGCGGGAGCGGAGAGACCCAGTACTTC
CASSVVPSGSGETQYF
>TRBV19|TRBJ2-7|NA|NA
TGTGCCAGTAGTATAGCGGGACTTTGGAACGAGCAGTACTTC
CASSIAGLWNEQYF
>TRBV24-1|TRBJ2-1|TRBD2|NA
TGTGCCACCAGTGATGGAGGTCGTTTCGGGACTAGCGGGGGAAACAATGAGCAGTTCTTC
CATSDGGRFGTSGGNNEQFF
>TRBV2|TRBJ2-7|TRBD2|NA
TGTGCCAGCATGGGTCTAGCGGGAGGAACCTCCGAGCAGTACTTC
CASMGLAGGTSEQYF
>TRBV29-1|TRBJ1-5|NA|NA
TGCAGCGTTTCGGACGGACTCTTGGGCAATCAGCCCCAGCATTTT
CSVSDGLLGNQPQHF
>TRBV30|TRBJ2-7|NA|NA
TGTGCCTTCTCTTTCGGACGCGGGTTCCTCTCCTACGAGCAGTACTTC
CAFSFGRGFLSYEQYF
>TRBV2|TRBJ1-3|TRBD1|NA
TGTGCCAGCCAAGACAGGGCTGGAAACACCATATATTTT
CASQDRAGNTIYF
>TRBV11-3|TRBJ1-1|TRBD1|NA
TGTGCCAGCAGCACCGGGACAGGGGGAAACACTGAAGCTTTCTTT
CASSTGTGGNTEAFF
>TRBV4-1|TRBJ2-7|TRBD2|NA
TGCGCCAGCAGCCACCCCGGGACTAGCGGGAGGGGGAGCGGCGAGCAGTACTTC
CASSHPGTSGRGSGEQYF
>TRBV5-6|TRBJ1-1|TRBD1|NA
TGTGCCAGCATCAAAGGGACAGGGGGCTATCCCCCTGAAGCTTTCTTT
CASIKGTGGYPPEAFF
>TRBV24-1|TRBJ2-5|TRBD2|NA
TGTGCCACCAGTGATGCCCAAGGGGGACTAGCGGGAGGAGAGACCCAGTACTTC
CATSDAQGGLAGGETQYF
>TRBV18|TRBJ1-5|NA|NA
TGTGCCAGCTCACAGGAGACAGTCAATCAGCCCCAGCATTTT
CASSQETVNQPQHF
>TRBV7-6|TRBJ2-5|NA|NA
TGTGCCAGCAGCGCCGGGACTCTTCGAGCTTTACAAGAGACCCAGTACTTC
CASSAGTLRALQETQYF
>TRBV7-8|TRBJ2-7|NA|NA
TGTGCCAGCAGCTTAGGGGGCCTCTACGAGCAGTACTTC
CASSLGGLYEQYF
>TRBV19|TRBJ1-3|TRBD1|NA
TGTGCCAGTAGTATAAGCCAGGGGGCTGGAAACACCATATATTTT
CASSISQGAGNTIYF
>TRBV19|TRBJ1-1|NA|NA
TGTGCCAGTAGTATAATTGGTAGGGAGGGGACTGAAGCTTTCTTT
CASSIIGREGTEAFF
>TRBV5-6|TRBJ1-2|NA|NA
TGTGCCAGCAGCTTCGACAGGCTCTTTGGCTACACCTTC
CASSFDRLFGYTF
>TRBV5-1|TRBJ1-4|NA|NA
TGCGCCAGCAGCGCCGGGACATCTCTTGCAACTAATGAAAAACTGTTTTTT
CASSAGTSLATNEKLFF